This T cell receptor beta chain is drawn from a study of Ad26.COV2.S vaccination and SARS-CoV-2 variants. Data came from immunoSEQ multiplex PCR; TCRdb stores just in-frame clones and leaves some out. The repertoire holds about 410,000 clones, with approximately 90% as singletons. Germline-derived CDR1 and CDR2 are LGHNA and YSLEER. Deletions cut 5 bases from V and 8 bases from J, with 19 bases between. The CDR3 is 15 residues long. Treatment reported: 15 to 20 received Ad26.COV2.S at low or high dose, single or two shots; several received placebo; per-sample allocation not given. On day 63 after the first injection, vaccine and placebo recipients gave samples.

The sequence derives from a person aged 18-60 years who received the Ad26.COV2.S COVID-19 vaccine or a placebo. The chain is built from TRBV4-3 and TRBJ2-1; D may be TRBD1 or TRBD2 (6 bases each). Here the sequenced sample was peripheral blood, taken in a trial of Ad26.COV2.S vaccine versus placebo. The CDR3, as DNA: TGCGCCAGCAGCTTCGTGAGGGGGGCATTCGATGAGCAGTTCTTC. The encoded protein is CASSFVRGAFDEQFF.